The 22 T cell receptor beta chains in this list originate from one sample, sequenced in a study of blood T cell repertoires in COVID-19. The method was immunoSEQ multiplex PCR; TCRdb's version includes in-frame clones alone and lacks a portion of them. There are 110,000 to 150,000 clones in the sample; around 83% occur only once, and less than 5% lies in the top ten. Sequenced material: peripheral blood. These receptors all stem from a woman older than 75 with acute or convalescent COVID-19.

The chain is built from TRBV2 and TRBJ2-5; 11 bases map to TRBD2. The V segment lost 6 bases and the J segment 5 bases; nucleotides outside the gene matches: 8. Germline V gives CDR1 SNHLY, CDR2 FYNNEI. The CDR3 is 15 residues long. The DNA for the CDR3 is TGTGCCAGCAGGTTAGCGGGAGGGCCGGAGGAGACCCAGTACTTC. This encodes CASRLAGGPEETQYF.

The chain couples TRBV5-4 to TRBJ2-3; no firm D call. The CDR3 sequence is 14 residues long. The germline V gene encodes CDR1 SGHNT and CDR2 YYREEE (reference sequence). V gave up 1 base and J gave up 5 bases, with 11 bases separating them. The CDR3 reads CASSLNPGQDTQYF. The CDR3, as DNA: TGTGCCAGCAGCTTGAATCCAGGCCAAGATACGCAGTATTTT.

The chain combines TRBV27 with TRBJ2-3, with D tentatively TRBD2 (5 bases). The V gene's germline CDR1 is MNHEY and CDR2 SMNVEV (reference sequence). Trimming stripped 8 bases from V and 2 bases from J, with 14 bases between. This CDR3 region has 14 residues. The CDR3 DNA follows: TGTGCCAGCCGAGAGGGTTTTGACACAGATACGCAGTATTTT. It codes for CASREGFDTDTQYF.

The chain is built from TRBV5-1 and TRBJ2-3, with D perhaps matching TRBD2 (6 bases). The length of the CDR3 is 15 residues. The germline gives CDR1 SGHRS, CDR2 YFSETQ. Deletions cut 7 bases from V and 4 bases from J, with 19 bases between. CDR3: CASGEGGWYADTQYF. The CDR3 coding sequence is TGCGCCAGCGGTGAGGGAGGATGGTACGCAGATACGCAGTATTTT.

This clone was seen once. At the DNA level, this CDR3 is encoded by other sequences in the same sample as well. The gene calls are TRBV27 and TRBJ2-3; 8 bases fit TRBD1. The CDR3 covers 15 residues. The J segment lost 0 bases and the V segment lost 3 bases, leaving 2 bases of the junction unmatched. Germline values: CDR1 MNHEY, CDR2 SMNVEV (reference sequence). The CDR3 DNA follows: TGTGCCAGCAGTTTCCACAGGGGGAGCACAGATACGCAGTATTTT. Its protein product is CASSFHRGSTDTQYF.

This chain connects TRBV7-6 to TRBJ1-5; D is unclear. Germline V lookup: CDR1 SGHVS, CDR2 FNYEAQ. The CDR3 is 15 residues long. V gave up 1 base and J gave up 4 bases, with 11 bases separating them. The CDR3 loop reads CASSLGPSPNQPQHF. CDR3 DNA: TGTGCCAGCAGCTTAGGGCCATCCCCTAATCAGCCCCAGCATTTT.

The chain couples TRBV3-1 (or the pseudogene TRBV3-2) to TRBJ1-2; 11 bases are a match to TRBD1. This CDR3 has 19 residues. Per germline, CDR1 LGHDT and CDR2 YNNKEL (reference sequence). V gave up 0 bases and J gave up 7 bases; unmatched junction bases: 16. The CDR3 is CASSQEGWDRGGLTTGYTF. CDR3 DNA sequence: TGTGCCAGCAGCCAAGAAGGCTGGGACAGGGGGGGCCTTACCACTGGCTACACCTTC.

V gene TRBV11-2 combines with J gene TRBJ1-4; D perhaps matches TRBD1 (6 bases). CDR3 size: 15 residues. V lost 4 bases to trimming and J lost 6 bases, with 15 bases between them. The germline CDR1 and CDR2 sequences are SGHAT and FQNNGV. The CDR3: CASSSDSIRDEKLFF. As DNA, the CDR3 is TGTGCCAGCAGCTCGGACAGCATTCGAGATGAAAAACTGTTTTTT.

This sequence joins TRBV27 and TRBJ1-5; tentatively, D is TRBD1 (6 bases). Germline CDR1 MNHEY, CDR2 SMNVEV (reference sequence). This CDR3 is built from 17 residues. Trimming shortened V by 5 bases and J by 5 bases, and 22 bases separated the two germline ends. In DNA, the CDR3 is TGTGCCAGCAGTCCTGCCGGACAGATCTACCGGGATCAGCCCCAGCATTTT. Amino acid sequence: CASSPAGQIYRDQPQHF.

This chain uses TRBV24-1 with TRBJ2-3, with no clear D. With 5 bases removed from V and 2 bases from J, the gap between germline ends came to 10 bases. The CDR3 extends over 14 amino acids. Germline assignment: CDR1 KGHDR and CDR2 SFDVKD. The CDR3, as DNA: TGTGCCACCAGTGCCGGCGGAAACACAGATACGCAGTATTTT. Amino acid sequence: CATSAGGNTDTQYF.

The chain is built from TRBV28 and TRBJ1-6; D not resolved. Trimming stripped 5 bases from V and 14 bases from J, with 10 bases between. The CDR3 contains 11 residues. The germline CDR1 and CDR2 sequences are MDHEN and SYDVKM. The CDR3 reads CASSTNSALHF. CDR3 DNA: TGTGCCAGCAGTACCAATTCGGCCCTCCACTTT.

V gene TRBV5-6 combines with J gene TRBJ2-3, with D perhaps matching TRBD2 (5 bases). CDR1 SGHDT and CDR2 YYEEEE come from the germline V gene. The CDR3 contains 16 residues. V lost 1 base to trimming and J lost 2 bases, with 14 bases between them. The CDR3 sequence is CASSLRDYWATDTQYF. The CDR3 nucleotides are TGTGCCAGCAGCTTGCGCGACTACTGGGCCACAGATACGCAGTATTTT.

The CDR3 protein is CASSEETGTSSYEQYF. CDR3 nucleotide sequence: TGTGCCAGCAGTGAAGAAACAGGCACCAGCTCCTACGAGCAGTACTTC. The V gene is TRBV2, the J gene TRBJ2-7, with D possibly matching TRBD1 (5 bases). CDR1 is SNHLY, CDR2 FYNNEI, per germline. The CDR3 has 16 residues. Trimming took off 1 base at V and 0 bases at J, with 13 bases between the two ends.

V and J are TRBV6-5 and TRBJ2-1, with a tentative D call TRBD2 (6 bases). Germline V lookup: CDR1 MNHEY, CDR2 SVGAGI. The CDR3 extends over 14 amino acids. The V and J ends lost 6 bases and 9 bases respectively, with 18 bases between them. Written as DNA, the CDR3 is TGTGCCAGCAGGCTTGGGGGGAGCGGCAGTGAGCAGTTCTTC. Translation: CASRLGGSGSEQFF.

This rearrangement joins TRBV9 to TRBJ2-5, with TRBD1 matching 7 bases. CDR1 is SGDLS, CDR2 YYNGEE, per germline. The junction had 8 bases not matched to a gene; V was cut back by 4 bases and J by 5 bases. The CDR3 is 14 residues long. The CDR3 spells CASSSRGGSETQYF. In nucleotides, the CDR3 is TGTGCCAGCAGCTCGAGAGGGGGCTCGGAGACCCAGTACTTC.

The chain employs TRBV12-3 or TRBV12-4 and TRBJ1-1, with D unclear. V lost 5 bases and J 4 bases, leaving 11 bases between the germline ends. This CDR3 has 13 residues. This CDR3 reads CASSLFSVTEAFF. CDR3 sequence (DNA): TGTGCCAGCAGTCTTTTTTCGGTCACTGAAGCTTTCTTT.

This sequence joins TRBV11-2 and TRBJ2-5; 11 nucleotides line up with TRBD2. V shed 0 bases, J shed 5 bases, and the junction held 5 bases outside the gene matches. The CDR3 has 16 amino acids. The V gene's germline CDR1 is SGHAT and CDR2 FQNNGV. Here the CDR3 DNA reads TGTGCCAGCAGCTTAGAAGTTGCTAGCGGGGGGGAGACCCAGTACTTC. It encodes CASSLEVASGGETQYF. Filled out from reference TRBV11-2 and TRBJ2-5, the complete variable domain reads EAGVAQSPRYKIIEKRQSVAFWCNPISGHATLYWYQQILGQGPKLLIQFQNNGVVDDSQLPKDRFSAERLKGVDSTLKIQPAKLEDSAVYLCASSLEVASGGETQYFGPGTRLLVL.

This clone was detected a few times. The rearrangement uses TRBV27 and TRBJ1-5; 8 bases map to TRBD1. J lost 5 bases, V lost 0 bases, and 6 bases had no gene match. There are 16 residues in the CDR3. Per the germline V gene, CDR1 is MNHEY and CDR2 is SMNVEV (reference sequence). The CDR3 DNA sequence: TGTGCCAGCAGTTTATCGGGGCAGGGGGCCTATCAGCCCCAGCATTTT. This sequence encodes CASSLSGQGAYQPQHF.

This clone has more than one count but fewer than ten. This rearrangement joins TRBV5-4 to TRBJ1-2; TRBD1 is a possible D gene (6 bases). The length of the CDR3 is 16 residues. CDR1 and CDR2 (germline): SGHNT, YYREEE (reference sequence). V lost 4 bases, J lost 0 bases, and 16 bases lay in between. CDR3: CASSPVRGNANYGYTF. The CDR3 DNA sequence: TGTGCCAGCAGCCCGGTGAGGGGGAATGCTAACTATGGCTACACCTTC.

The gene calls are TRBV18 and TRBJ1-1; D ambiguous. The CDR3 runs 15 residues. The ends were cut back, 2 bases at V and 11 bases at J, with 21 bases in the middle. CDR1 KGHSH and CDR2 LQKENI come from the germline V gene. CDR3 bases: TGTGCCAGCTCACCATCGTCGACGGGAGAGGCTCCGGCTTTCTTT. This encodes CASSPSSTGEAPAFF.

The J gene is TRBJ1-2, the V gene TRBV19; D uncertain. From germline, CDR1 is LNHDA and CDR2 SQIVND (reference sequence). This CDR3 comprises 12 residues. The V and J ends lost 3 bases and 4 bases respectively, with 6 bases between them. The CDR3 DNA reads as TGTGCCAGTAGTATCCACGGCTATGGCTACACCTTC. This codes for CASSIHGYGYTF. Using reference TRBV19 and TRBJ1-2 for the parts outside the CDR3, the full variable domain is DGGITQSPKYLFRKEGQNVTLSCEQNLNHDAMYWYRQDPGQGLRLIYYSQIVNDFQKGDIAEGYSVSREKKESFPLTVTSAQKNPTAFYLCASSIHGYGYTFGSGTRLTVV.

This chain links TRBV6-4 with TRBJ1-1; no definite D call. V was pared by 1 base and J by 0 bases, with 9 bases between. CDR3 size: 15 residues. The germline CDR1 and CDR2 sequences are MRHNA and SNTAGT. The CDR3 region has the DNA TGTGCCAGCAGTGACTATAGAGGTCTGAACACTGAAGCTTTCTTT. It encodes CASSDYRGLNTEAFF.